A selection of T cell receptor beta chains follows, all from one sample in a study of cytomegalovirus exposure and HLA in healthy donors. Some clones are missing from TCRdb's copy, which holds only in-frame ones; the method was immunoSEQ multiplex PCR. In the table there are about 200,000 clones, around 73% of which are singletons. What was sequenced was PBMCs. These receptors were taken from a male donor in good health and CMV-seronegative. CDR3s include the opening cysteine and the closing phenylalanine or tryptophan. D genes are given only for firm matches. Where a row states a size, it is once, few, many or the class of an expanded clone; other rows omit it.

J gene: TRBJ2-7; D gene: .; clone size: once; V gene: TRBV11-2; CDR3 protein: CASSLASGQSGYEQYF; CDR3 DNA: TGTGCCAGCAGCTTAGCCTCCGGACAGTCCGGATACGAGCAGTACTTC
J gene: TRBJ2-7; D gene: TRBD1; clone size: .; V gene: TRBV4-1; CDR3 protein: CASSQELMAGQGFNEQYF; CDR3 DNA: TGCGCCAGCAGCCAAGAACTAATGGCGGGACAGGGGTTCAACGAGCAGTACTTC
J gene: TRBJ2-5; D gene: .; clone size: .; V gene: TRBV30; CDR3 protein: CAWSTRGGAGQYF; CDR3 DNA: TGTGCCTGGAGTACCCGTGGGGGGGCTGGCCAGTACTTC
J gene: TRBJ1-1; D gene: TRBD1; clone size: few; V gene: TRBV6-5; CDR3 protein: CASSSHRDSKAFF; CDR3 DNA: TGTGCCAGCAGTTCCCACCGGGACAGTAAAGCTTTCTTT
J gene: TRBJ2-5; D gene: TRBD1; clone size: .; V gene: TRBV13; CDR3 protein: CASSLPSGGEETQYF; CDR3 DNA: TGTGCCAGCAGCCTCCCTTCAGGGGGAGAAGAGACCCAGTACTTC
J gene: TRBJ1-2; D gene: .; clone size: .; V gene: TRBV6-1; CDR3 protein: CASSDSRGAAGYTF; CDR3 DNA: TGTGCCAGCAGTGACTCGCGGGGGGCAGCTGGCTACACCTTC
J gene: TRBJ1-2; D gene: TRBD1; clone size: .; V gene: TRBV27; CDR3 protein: CASSSGTGRSYGYTF; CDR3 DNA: TGTGCCAGCAGTTCGGGGACAGGTCGTTCCTATGGCTACACCTTC
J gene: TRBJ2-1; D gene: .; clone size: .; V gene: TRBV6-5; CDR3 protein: CASRLRGSYNEQFF; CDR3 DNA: TGTGCCAGCAGATTACGGGGATCCTACAATGAGCAGTTCTTC
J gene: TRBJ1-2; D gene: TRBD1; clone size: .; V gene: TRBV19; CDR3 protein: CASRDGTGIFYGYTF; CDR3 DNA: TGTGCCAGTCGCGACGGGACAGGGATTTTCTATGGCTACACCTTC
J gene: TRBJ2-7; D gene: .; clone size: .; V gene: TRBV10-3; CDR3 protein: CATSSRVNEQYF; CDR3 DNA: TGTGCCACCTCCTCCAGGGTAAACGAGCAGTACTTC
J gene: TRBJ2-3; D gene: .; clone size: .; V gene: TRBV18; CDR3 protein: CASSPRRSASTDTQYF; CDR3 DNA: TGTGCCAGCTCACCAAGAAGAAGCGCAAGCACAGATACGCAGTATTTT
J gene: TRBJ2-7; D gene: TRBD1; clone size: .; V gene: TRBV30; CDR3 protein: CAWSVGQGAYEQYF; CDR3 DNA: TGTGCCTGGAGTGTGGGACAGGGGGCTTACGAGCAGTACTTC
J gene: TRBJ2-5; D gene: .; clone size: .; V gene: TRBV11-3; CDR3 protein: CASSYDGDAETQYF; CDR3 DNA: TGTGCCAGCTCCTACGACGGGGATGCGGAGACCCAGTACTTC
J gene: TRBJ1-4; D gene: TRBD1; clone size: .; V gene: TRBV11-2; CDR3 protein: CASSPTGGANEKLFF; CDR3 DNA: TGTGCCAGCAGCCCTACAGGGGGCGCGAATGAAAAACTGTTTTTT
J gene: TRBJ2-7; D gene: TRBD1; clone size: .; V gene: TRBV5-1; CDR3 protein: CASSLVGQGRSEQYF; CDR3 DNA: TGCGCCAGCAGCTTAGTGGGACAGGGTAGATCCGAGCAGTACTTC
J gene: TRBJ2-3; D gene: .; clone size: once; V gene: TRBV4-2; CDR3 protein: CASSQDITGEGIGTDTQYF; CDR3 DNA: TGTGCCAGCAGCCAAGATATAACGGGAGAGGGCATCGGGACAGATACGCAGTATTTT
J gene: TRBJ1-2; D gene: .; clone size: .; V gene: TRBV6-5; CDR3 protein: CASSYVQGGPYTF; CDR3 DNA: TGTGCCAGCAGTTACGTACAGGGTGGTCCCTACACCTTC
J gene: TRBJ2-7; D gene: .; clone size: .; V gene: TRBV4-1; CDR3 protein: CASSHPAGYEQYF; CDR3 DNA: TGCGCCAGCAGCCATCCCGCGGGATACGAGCAGTACTTC
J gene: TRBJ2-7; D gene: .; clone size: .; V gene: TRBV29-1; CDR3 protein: CSVEYFGKSYEQYF; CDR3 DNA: TGCAGCGTTGAATATTTCGGGAAATCCTACGAGCAGTACTTC
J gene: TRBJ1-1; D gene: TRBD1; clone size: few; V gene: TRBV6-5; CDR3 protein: CASRDRAVTEAFF; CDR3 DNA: TGTGCCAGCAGGGACAGGGCGGTTACTGAAGCTTTCTTT
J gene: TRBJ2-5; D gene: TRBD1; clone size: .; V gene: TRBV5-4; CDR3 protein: CASSYYRGSETQYF; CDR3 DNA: TGTGCCAGCAGCTACTACAGGGGATCGGAGACCCAGTACTTC
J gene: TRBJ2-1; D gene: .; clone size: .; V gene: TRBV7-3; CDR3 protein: CASSSSGWNEQFF; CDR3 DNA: TGTGCCAGCAGCTCCAGCGGGTGGAATGAGCAGTTCTTC
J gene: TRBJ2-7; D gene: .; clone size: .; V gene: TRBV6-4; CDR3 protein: CASAYYEQYF; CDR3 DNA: TGTGCCAGTGCTTACTACGAGCAGTACTTC
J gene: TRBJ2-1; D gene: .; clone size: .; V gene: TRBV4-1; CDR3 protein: CASSPMNNEQFF; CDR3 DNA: TGCGCCAGCAGCCCTATGAACAATGAGCAGTTCTTC
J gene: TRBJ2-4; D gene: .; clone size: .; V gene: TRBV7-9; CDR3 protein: CSSSLAEGNIQYF; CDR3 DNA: TGTTCCAGCAGCTTAGCGGAGGGAAACATTCAGTACTTC
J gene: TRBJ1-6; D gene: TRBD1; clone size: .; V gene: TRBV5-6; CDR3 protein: CASSLRQGATYNSPLHF; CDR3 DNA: TGTGCCAGCAGCTTGCGGCAGGGGGCCACCTATAATTCACCCCTCCACTTT
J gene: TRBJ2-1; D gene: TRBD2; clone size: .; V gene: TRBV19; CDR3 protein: CASRDAGGRGAYNEQFF; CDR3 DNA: TGTGCCAGTAGGGACGCGGGAGGGAGGGGGGCCTACAATGAGCAGTTCTTC
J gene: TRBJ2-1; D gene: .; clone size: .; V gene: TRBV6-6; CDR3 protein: CASSGKGQGPENEQFF; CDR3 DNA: TGTGCCAGCAGTGGAAAGGGGCAGGGCCCTGAGAATGAGCAGTTCTTC
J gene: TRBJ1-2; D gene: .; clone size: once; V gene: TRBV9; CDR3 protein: CASSPDPLDSAYTF; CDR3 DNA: TGTGCCAGCAGCCCAGACCCCCTGGACAGCGCCTACACCTTC